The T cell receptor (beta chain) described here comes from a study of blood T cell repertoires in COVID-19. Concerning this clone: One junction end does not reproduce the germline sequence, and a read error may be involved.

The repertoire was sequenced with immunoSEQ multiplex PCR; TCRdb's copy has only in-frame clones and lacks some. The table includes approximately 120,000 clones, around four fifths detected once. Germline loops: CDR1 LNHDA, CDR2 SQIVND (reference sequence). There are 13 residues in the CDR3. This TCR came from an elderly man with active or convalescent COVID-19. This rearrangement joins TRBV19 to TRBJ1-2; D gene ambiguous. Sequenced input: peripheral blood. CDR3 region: CASRFAGNSGYTF. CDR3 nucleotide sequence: TGTGCCAGTAGGTTTGCAGGAAACTCTGGCTACACCTTC.